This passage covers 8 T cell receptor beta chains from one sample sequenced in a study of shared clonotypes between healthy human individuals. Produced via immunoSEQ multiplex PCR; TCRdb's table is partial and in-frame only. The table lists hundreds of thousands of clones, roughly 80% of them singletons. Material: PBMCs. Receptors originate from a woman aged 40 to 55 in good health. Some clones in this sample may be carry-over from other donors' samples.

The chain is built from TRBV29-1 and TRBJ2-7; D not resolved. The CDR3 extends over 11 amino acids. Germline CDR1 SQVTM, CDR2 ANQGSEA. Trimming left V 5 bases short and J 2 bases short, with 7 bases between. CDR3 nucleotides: TGCAGCGTTACGGGCCCCTACGAGCAGTACTTC. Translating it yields CSVTGPYEQYF.

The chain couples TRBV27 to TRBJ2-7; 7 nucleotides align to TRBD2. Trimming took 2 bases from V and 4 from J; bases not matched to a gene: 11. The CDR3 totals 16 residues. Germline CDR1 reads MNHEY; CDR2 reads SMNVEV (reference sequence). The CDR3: CASSLRAGAPSYEQYF. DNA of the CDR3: TGTGCCAGCAGTTTAAGGGCGGGAGCCCCCTCTTACGAGCAGTACTTC.

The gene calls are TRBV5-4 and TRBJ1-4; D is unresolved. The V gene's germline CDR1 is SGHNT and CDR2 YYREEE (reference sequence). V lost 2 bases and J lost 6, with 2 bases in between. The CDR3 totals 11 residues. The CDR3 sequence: CASSFYEKLFF. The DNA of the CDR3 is TGTGCCAGCAGCTTTTATGAAAAACTGTTTTTT.

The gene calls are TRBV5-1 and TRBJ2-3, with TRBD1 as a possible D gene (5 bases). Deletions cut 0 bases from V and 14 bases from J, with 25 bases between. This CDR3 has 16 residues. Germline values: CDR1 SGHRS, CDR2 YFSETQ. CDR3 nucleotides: TGCGCCAGCAGCTTGGCCCCTGGCCAGGACATCTTTCTCTGGTATTTT. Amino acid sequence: CASSLAPGQDIFLWYF.

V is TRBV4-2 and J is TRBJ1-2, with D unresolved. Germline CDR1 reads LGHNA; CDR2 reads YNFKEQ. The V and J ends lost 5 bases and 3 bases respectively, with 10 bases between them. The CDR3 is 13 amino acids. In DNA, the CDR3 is TGTGCCAGCAGCTTAACCGGGGACTATGGCTACACCTTC. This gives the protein CASSLTGDYGYTF.

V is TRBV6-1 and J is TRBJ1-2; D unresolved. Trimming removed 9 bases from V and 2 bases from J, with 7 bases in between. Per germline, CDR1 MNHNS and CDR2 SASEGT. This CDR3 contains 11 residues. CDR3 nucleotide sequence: TGTGCCAGTACTTGGAACTATGGCTACACCTTC. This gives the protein CASTWNYGYTF.

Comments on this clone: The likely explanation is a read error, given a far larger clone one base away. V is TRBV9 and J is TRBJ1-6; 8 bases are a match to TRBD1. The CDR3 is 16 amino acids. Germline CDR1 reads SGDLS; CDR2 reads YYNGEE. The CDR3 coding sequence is TGTACCAGCAGCGTAGGGGCAGGGGGCCTTAATTCACCCCTCCACTTT. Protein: CTSSVGAGGLNSPLHF.

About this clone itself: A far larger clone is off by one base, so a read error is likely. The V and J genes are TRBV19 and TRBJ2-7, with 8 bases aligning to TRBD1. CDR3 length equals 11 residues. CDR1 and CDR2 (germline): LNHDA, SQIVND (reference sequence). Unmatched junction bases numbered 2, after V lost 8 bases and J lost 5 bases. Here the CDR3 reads CASGQGHEQYF. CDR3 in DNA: TGTGCCAGTGGACAGGGTCACGAGCAGTACTTC. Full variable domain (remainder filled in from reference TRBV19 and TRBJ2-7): DGGITQSPKYLFRKEGQNVTLSCEQNLNHDAMYWYRQDPGQGLRLIYYSQIVNDFQKGDIAEGYSVSREKKESFPLTVTSAQKNPTAFYLCASGQGHEQYFGPGTRLTVT.